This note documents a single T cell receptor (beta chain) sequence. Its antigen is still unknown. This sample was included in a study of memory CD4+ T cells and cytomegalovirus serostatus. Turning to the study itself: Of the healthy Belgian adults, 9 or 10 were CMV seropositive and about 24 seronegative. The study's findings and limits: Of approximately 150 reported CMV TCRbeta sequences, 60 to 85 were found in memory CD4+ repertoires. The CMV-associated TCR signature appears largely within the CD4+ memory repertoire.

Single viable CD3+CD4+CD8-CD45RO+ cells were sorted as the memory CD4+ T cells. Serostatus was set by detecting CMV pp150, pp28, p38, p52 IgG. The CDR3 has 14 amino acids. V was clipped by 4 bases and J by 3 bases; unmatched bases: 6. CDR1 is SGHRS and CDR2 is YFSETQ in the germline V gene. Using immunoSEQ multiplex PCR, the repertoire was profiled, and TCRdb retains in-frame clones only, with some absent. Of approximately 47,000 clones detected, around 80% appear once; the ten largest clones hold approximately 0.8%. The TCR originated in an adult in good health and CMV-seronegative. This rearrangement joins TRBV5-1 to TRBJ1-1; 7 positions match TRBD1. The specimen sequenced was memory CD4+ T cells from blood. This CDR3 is CASSVRGKDTEAFF. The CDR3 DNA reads TGCGCCAGCAGCGTCAGGGGGAAGGACACTGAAGCTTTCTTT.